Listed below are T cell receptor beta chains from one sample, sequenced in a study of blood T cell repertoires in COVID-19. Clones were sequenced by immunoSEQ multiplex PCR, and TCRdb holds only the in-frame ones, with some missing. The table includes about 190,000 clones, around four fifths detected once. Sequenced sample: peripheral blood. These receptors were obtained from a woman aged 40 to 50 with acute or convalescent COVID-19. The CDR3 runs from the conserved cysteine through the conserved F or W. D genes are given only for firm matches. Size is omitted from some rows. Given values are once, few, many or a class for expanded clones.

j_call	clone_size	v_call	d_call	cdr3_aa	cdr3_nt
TRBJ1-5	NA	TRBV28	TRBD1	CASSFGGTGGYQPQHF	TGTGCCAGCAGTTTTGGGGGGACAGGGGGCTATCAGCCCCAGCATTTT
TRBJ1-4	once	TRBV5-1	TRBD1	CASSSEAGTGKKLFF	TGCGCCAGCAGCTCCGAGGCCGGGACAGGGAAAAAACTGTTTTTT
TRBJ1-1	NA	TRBV5-4	NA	CASSLFGGRSTEAFF	TGTGCCAGCAGCTTGTTTGGGGGGAGGAGCACTGAAGCTTTCTTT
TRBJ2-3	NA	TRBV5-4	NA	CASSLLTNPSTDTQYF	TGTGCCAGCAGCTTACTAACCAACCCTAGCACAGATACGCAGTATTTT
TRBJ1-3	NA	TRBV7-8	NA	CASTLSFRGDSGNTIYF	TGTGCCAGCACCCTTAGTTTTCGGGGAGACTCTGGAAACACCATATATTTT
TRBJ1-1	NA	TRBV13	NA	CASTLLTGMNTEAFF	TGTGCCAGCACGTTGCTAACAGGTATGAACACTGAAGCTTTCTTT
TRBJ1-3	NA	TRBV28	TRBD1	CASSRTTGVIGNTIYF	TGTGCCAGCAGCCGTACGACAGGGGTTATTGGAAACACCATATATTTT
TRBJ1-4	NA	TRBV27	NA	CASTDRGGAEDNEKLFF	TGTGCCAGCACCGACCGGGGGGGGGCAGAGGATAATGAAAAACTGTTTTTT
TRBJ1-3	NA	TRBV2	NA	CAGSGKNTIYF	TGTGCCGGATCGGGGAAAAACACCATATATTTT
TRBJ2-6	NA	TRBV4-1	TRBD1	CASSQVPGQASSGANVLTF	TGCGCCAGCAGCCAGGTACCGGGACAGGCCAGCTCTGGGGCCAACGTCCTGACTTTC
TRBJ2-1	once	TRBV6-5	TRBD2	CASSPGLALEQFF	TGTGCCAGCAGCCCGGGACTAGCACTAGAGCAGTTCTTC
TRBJ1-6	once	TRBV30	NA	CAWIDRSQGNSPLHF	TGTGCCTGGATCGACAGGTCGCAGGGCAACTCACCCCTCCACTTT
TRBJ2-5	few	TRBV5-6	TRBD1	CASSAQGAGGETQYF	TGTGCCAGCAGCGCACAGGGGGCGGGCGGGGAGACCCAGTACTTC
TRBJ2-7	NA	TRBV18	NA	CASQIPRGTTHPYEQYF	TGTGCCAGCCAGATCCCCAGGGGCACCACCCATCCCTACGAGCAGTACTTC
TRBJ1-2	NA	TRBV13	NA	CASSLAGGSYGYTF	TGTGCCAGCAGCTTAGCTGGAGGGAGCTATGGCTACACCTTC